The rows below give T cell receptor beta chains drawn from one sample of a study of chronic HIV infection and antiretroviral therapy. TCRdb recomputed calls from the 5' RACE reads with MiXCR, one row per CDR3 protein. The table lists more than 25,000 distinct CDR3 sequences, 7% to 10% of them singletons, with roughly 2.4% in the top ten. Sequenced sample: peripheral blood. The receptors here all came from an adult who had HIV and had not received antiretroviral therapy, or was an uninfected healthy control (not recorded which). Each CDR3 is given with its conserved first and last residue. The D gene is left open where the match is weak. Rows may omit the clone size; those that give it use once, few, many or a size class.

cdr3_aa: CASRADWANVLTF; cdr3_nt: TGTGCCAGCAGGGCAGACTGGGCCAACGTCCTGACTTTC; j_call: TRBJ2-6; v_call: TRBV25-1; d_call: .; clone_size: many
cdr3_aa: CSVESDGHLGAFF; cdr3_nt: TGCAGCGTTGAAAGTGACGGCCACCTGGGAGCTTTCTTT; j_call: TRBJ1-1; v_call: TRBV29-1; d_call: .; clone_size: once
cdr3_aa: CASSTRGVTNYGYTF; cdr3_nt: TGTGCCAGCAGTACGCGGGGGGTGACTAACTATGGCTACACCTTC; j_call: TRBJ1-2; v_call: TRBV6-5; d_call: .; clone_size: many
cdr3_aa: CATSSEEGTEAFF; cdr3_nt: TGTGCCACCAGCAGCGAGGAGGGAACTGAAGCTTTCTTT; j_call: TRBJ1-1; v_call: TRBV15; d_call: .; clone_size: few
cdr3_aa: CASSYRDYGYNEQFF; cdr3_nt: TGTGCCAGCAGCTACCGGGACTACGGATACAATGAGCAGTTCTTC; j_call: TRBJ2-1; v_call: TRBV3-1; d_call: TRBD2; clone_size: .
cdr3_aa: CASSVGQLKETQYF; cdr3_nt: TGTGCCAGCAGCGTAGGACAGCTGAAAGAGACCCAGTACTTC; j_call: TRBJ2-5; v_call: TRBV9; d_call: .; clone_size: .
cdr3_aa: CASSQGGQGRSYEQYF; cdr3_nt: TGCGCCAGCAGCCAAGGCGGGCAGGGGCGCTCCTACGAGCAGTACTTC; j_call: TRBJ2-7; v_call: TRBV4-3; d_call: .; clone_size: many
cdr3_aa: CASSPPGVQETQYF; cdr3_nt: TGCGCCAGCAGCCCCCCCGGGGTGCAAGAGACCCAGTACTTC; j_call: TRBJ2-5; v_call: TRBV4-1; d_call: .; clone_size: .
cdr3_aa: CSVAKVGGPEQYF; cdr3_nt: TGCAGCGTTGCAAAAGTCGGGGGGCCCGAGCAGTACTTC; j_call: TRBJ2-7; v_call: TRBV29-1; d_call: .; clone_size: many
cdr3_aa: CASSPTGGTNEKLFF; cdr3_nt: TGTGCCAGCAGTCCGACAGGTGGAACTAATGAAAAACTGTTTTTT; j_call: TRBJ1-4; v_call: TRBV12-3/TRBV12-4; d_call: .; clone_size: many
cdr3_aa: CATERGAGWLDTQYF; cdr3_nt: TGTGCAACTGAGCGGGGGGCCGGATGGCTAGATACGCAGTATTTT; j_call: TRBJ2-3; v_call: TRBV2; d_call: TRBD2; clone_size: .
cdr3_aa: CAISPTSRNEQYF; cdr3_nt: TGTGCCATCAGCCCGACTAGTAGAAACGAGCAGTACTTC; j_call: TRBJ2-7; v_call: TRBV10-3; d_call: .; clone_size: few
cdr3_aa: CSVEGPRGTEQYF; cdr3_nt: TGCAGCGTTGAGGGCCCGAGAGGGACCGAGCAGTACTTC; j_call: TRBJ2-7; v_call: TRBV29-1; d_call: .; clone_size: many
cdr3_aa: CSARRPLAGADTQYF; cdr3_nt: TGCAGTGCTAGAAGACCCCTAGCGGGAGCAGATACGCAGTATTTT; j_call: TRBJ2-3; v_call: TRBV20-1; d_call: TRBD2; clone_size: medium-sized
cdr3_aa: CASSLDFGTPVTDTQYF; cdr3_nt: TGCGCCAGCAGCTTGGACTTTGGGACACCCGTCACAGATACGCAGTATTTT; j_call: TRBJ2-3; v_call: TRBV5-1; d_call: .; clone_size: .
cdr3_aa: CASRPLSGVNTGELFF; cdr3_nt: TGTGCCAGCAGACCTTTATCCGGAGTAAACACCGGGGAGCTGTTTTTT; j_call: TRBJ2-2; v_call: TRBV7-9; d_call: .; clone_size: many
cdr3_aa: CASSEDRYNEQFF; cdr3_nt: TGCGCCAGCAGTGAAGACAGATACAATGAGCAGTTCTTC; j_call: TRBJ2-1; v_call: TRBV10-1; d_call: .; clone_size: few
cdr3_aa: CSVEDPDYYNEQFF; cdr3_nt: TGCAGCGTTGAAGATCCCGACTACTACAATGAGCAGTTCTTC; j_call: TRBJ2-1; v_call: TRBV29-1; d_call: .; clone_size: .
cdr3_aa: CASSLEVPQGSTEAFF; cdr3_nt: TGTGCCAGCAGCTTAGAGGTCCCCCAGGGAAGCACTGAAGCTTTCTTT; j_call: TRBJ1-1; v_call: TRBV11-2; d_call: .; clone_size: .